This TCR beta chain was captured by sequencing in a study of shared clonotypes between healthy human individuals. Study information: Three plates were used per donor for CD4 naive, three for CD4 memory, two for CD8 naive and one for CD8 memory.

Terminally differentiated effector memory CD45RA+ cells were left out of the naive CD8 fraction, which was CD45RO-negative and positively selected for CCR7. CDR3 length: 12 amino acids. The germline V gene has CDR1 MNHEY and CDR2 SMNVEV (reference sequence). V was shortened by 3 bases and J by 6 bases, with 9 bases between the two germline ends. The material for each subset, its genomic DNA, was split evenly across several immunoSEQ plates. Some clones are missing from TCRdb's copy, which holds only in-frame ones; the method was immunoSEQ multiplex PCR. The sample yields about 2 million clones, roughly 94% seen once. For this clone: Different DNA sequences within this sample yield the same CDR3.

This sequence originates from a man aged 18 to 35 in good health. Sample: naive CD8+ T cells sorted from blood. The genes are TRBV27 and TRBJ2-7; D may be TRBD1 or TRBD2 (6 bases each). CDR3 sequence (DNA): TGTGCCAGCAGTTTTGGAGGGGGCGAGCAGTACTTC. Protein sequence: CASSFGGGEQYF.